Ten or more counts support the clone carrying this T cell receptor beta chain. Its antigen is unidentified. This sample was included in a study of T-cell reconstitution after alpha-beta-depleted transplantation in children. Points from the study as a whole: Once a year had passed after transplant, T-cell counts and diversity came mostly from newly produced T cells.

Unique molecular identifiers were incorporated into the prepared TCRbeta library. TCRdb redid the calling of the PCR reads with MiXCR, one entry per CDR3 protein. This sample has 200,000 or so distinct CDR3 sequences, with roughly 6.5% found just once. The CDR3 sequence is 13 residues long. V trimming: 8 bases; J trimming: 6 bases; junction bases outside the gene matches: 6. CDR1 and CDR2 from the germline V gene are MDHEN and SYDVKM. The chain uses TRBV28 and TRBJ2-5, with TRBD2 identical over 10 bases. The source of this sequence is a girl under two years old with combined immunodeficiency, due to receive a stem cell transplant. The specimen comprised PBMCs, sampled before TCRalphabeta/CD19-depleted stem cell transplant. CDR3 sequence reads: CASAASGSKTQYF. The CDR3 nucleotides are TGTGCCAGCGCTGCTAGCGGGAGTAAGACCCAGTACTTC.